This passage covers 10 T cell receptor beta chains from one sample sequenced in a study of blood T cells in healthy people across ages. Through a sample-barcoded 5' primer and a J-beta primer mix, a second PCR was run for roughly 7 to 12 cycles. TCRdb reanalysed the 5' RACE reads using MiXCR and keeps one entry per CDR3 protein. The table shows over 600,000 distinct CDR3 sequences, with more than 50% occurring only once. What was sequenced was blood. The receptors here all came from a man aged 40-49 years in good health.

This rearrangement joins TRBV18 to TRBJ2-7, with D uncertain. Between the trimmed V and J ends, which lost 3 bases and 7 bases, there was a span of 19 bases. CDR3 size: 15 residues. CDR1 KGHSH and CDR2 LQKENI come from the germline V gene. The CDR3 spells CASSPIGQTYNEQYF. As DNA, the CDR3 is TGTGCCAGCTCACCCATCGGGCAGACATACAATGAGCAGTACTTC.

This chain links TRBV10-3 with TRBJ2-1; 7 positions agree with TRBD2. Germline assignment: CDR1 ENHRY and CDR2 SYGVKD. The J segment lost 7 bases and the V segment lost 8 bases, leaving 8 bases of the junction unmatched. The CDR3 spans 13 residues. CDR3 loop: CAILAGVRNEQFF. In nucleotides, the CDR3 is TGTGCCATCTTGGCGGGAGTTAGGAATGAGCAGTTCTTC.

The chain employs TRBV20-1 and TRBJ2-3; possible D gene TRBD1, 5 bases. Trimming left V 5 bases short and J 5 bases short, with 20 bases between. CDR3 length equals 15 residues. CDR1 and CDR2 from the germline V gene are DFQATT and SNEGSKA (reference sequence). CDR3 nucleotides: TGCAGTGCTTTTGGGCCAGCCAGGGCCGTAGATACGCAGTATTTT. This encodes CSAFGPARAVDTQYF.

This clonotype occurred a few times. The V gene is TRBV29-1, the J gene TRBJ1-1; D uncertain. Germline V gene sequence: CDR1 SQVTM, CDR2 ANQGSEA. Trimming cost V 6 bases and J 7 bases, with 21 bases left between them. CDR3 length: 14 amino acids. CDR3 DNA sequence: TGCAGCGTCTTAAAACCTCCCAGAGTACTTGAAGCTTTCTTT. Its protein is CSVLKPPRVLEAFF.

The rearrangement links TRBV7-3 to TRBJ2-3, with D tentatively TRBD1 (6 bases). The CDR3 is 15 residues long. V dropped 3 bases and J dropped 6 bases, with 16 bases sitting between them. CDR1 SGHTA and CDR2 FQGTGA come from the germline V gene. The CDR3 reads CASSFTGNEKDTQYF. The DNA for the CDR3 is TGTGCCAGCAGCTTCACAGGGAATGAAAAGGATACGCAGTATTTT.

V is TRBV6-5 and J is TRBJ1-5; D call uncertain. The V end lost 6 bases, the J end lost 2 bases, and 17 bases lay between the germline ends. Germline CDR1 and CDR2: MNHEY and SVGAGI. The CDR3 is 16 residues long. Here the CDR3 DNA reads TGTGCCAGCAGCACCAAGATACCCCAACGCAATCAGCCCCAGCATTTT. It translates to CASSTKIPQRNQPQHF.

The chain carries TRBV7-3 and TRBJ1-1; TRBD1 aligns across 8 bases. J was trimmed by 1 base and V by 3 bases; bases with no gene match: 4. Germline-derived CDR1 and CDR2 are SGHTA and FQGTGA. The CDR3 has 15 amino acids. CDR3 in amino acids: CASSLQGARNTEAFF. CDR3 bases: TGTGCCAGCAGCTTGCAGGGGGCGCGGAACACTGAAGCTTTCTTT.

CDR3 sequence reads: CASSTRTGSEKLFF. CDR3 in DNA: TGTGCCAGCAGCACGCGGACAGGTAGTGAAAAACTGTTTTTT. V is TRBV2 and J is TRBJ1-4; 7 bases are a match to TRBD1. The CDR3 runs 14 residues. Germline assignment: CDR1 SNHLY and CDR2 FYNNEI. V shed 6 bases and J 7 bases; nucleotides not matched to a gene: 8.

The rearrangement joins TRBV5-1 to TRBJ2-4, with D maybe TRBD1 (6 bases). The J call may be incorrect, as the DNA end agrees better with TRBJ2-7. Germline V lookup: CDR1 SGHRS, CDR2 YFSETQ. CDR3 size: 14 residues. The CDR3: CASSLEAGVGEQYF. The CDR3 nucleotides read TGCGCCAGCAGCTTGGAGGCAGGGGTGGGCGAGCAGTACTTC.

This clonotype turned up a few times. The chain carries TRBV9 and TRBJ2-1; D is unresolved. V was cut by 0 bases and J by 5 bases, with 9 bases left in between. The CDR3 loop spans 14 amino acids. The germline V gene encodes CDR1 SGDLS and CDR2 YYNGEE. The CDR3 sequence is CASSVALDHNEQFF. The DNA of the CDR3 is TGTGCCAGCAGCGTAGCGCTGGATCACAATGAGCAGTTCTTC.